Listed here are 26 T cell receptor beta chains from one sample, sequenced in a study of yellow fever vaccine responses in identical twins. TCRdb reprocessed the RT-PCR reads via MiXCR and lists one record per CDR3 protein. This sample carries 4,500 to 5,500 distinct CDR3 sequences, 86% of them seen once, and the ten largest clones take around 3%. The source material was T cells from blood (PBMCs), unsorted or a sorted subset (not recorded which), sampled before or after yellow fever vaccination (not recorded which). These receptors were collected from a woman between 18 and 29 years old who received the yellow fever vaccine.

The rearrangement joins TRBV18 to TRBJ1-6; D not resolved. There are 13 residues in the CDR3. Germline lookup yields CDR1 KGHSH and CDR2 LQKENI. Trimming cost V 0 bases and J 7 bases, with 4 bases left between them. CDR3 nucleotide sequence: TGTGCCAGCTCACCACCGGCGAATTCACCCCTCCACTTT. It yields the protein CASSPPANSPLHF.

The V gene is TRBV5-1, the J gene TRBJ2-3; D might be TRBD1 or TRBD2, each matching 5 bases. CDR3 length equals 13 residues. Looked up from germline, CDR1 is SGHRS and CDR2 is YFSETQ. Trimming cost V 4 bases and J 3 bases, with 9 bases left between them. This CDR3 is CASSEGYTDTQYF. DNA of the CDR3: TGCGCCAGCAGCGAGGGGTATACAGATACGCAGTATTTT. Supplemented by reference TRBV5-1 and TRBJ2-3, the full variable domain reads KAGVTQTPRYLIKTRGQQVTLSCSPISGHRSVSWYQQTPGQGLQFLFEYFSETQRNKGNFPGRFSGRQFSNSRSEMNVSTLELGDSALYLCASSEGYTDTQYFGPGTRLTVL.

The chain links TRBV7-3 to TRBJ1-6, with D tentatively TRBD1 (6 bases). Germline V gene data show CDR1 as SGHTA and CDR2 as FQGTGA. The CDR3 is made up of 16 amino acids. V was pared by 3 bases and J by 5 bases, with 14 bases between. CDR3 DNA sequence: TGTGCCAGCAGCTTCACGACAGGAGACAATAATTCACCCCTCCACTTT. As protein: CASSFTTGDNNSPLHF.

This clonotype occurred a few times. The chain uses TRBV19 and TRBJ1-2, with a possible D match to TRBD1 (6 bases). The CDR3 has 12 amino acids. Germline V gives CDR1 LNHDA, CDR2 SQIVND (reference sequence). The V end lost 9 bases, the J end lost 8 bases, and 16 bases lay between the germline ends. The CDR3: CASWSGAGGYTF. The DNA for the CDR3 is TGTGCCAGCTGGTCGGGGGCTGGGGGCTACACCTTC. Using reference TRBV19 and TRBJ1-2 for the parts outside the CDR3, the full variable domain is DGGITQSPKYLFRKEGQNVTLSCEQNLNHDAMYWYRQDPGQGLRLIYYSQIVNDFQKGDIAEGYSVSREKKESFPLTVTSAQKNPTAFYLCASWSGAGGYTFGSGTRLTVV.

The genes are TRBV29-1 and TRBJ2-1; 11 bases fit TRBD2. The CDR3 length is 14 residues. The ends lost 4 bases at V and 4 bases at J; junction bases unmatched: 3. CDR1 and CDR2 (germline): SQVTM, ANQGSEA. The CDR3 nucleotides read TGCAGCGTTGGACTAGCGGGGACTTACAATGAGCAGTTCTTC. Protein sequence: CSVGLAGTYNEQFF.

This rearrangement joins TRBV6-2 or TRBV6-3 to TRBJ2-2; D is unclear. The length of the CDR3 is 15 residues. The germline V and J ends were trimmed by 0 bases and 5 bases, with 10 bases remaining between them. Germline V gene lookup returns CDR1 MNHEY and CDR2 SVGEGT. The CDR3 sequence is CASSYSLAQTGELFF. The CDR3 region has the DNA TGTGCCAGCAGTTACTCGTTGGCTCAAACCGGGGAGCTGTTTTTT.

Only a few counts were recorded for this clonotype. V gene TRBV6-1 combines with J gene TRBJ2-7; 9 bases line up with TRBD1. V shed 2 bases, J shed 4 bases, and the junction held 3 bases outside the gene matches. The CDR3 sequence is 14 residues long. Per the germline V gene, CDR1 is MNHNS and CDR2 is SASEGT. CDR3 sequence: CASSEPGQGYEQYF. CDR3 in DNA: TGTGCCAGCAGTGAACCGGGACAGGGTTACGAGCAGTACTTC.

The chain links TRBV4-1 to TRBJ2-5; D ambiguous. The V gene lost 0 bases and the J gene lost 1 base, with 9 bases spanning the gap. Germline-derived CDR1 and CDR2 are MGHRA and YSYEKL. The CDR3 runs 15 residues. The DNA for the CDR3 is TGCGCCAGCAGCCAAGATATCGGCAGCCAAGAGACCCAGTACTTC. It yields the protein CASSQDIGSQETQYF.

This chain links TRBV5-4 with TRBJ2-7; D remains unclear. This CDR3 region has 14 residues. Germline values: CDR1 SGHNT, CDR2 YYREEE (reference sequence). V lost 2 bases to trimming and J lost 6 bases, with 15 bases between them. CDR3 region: CASSLGQARSEQYF. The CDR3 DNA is TGTGCCAGCAGCTTAGGCCAAGCAAGAAGCGAGCAGTACTTC.

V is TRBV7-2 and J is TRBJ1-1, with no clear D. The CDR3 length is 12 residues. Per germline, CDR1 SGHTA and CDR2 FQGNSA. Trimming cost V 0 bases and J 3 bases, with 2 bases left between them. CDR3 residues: CASSLAYTEAFF. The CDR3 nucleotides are TGTGCCAGCAGCTTAGCCTACACTGAAGCTTTCTTT.

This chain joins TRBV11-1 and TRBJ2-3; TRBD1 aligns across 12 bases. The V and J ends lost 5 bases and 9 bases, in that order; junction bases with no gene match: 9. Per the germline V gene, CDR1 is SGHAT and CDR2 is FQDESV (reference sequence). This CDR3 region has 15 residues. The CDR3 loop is CASSPGTGGRWTQYF. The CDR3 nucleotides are TGTGCCAGCAGCCCCGGGACAGGGGGCCGATGGACGCAGTATTTT.

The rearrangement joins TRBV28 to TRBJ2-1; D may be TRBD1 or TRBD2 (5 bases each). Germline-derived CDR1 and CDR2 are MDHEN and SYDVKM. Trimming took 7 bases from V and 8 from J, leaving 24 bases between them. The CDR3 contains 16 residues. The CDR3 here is CASTPRGQGMSYEQFF. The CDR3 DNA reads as TGTGCCAGCACCCCTCGAGGGCAGGGAATGTCGTATGAGCAGTTCTTC. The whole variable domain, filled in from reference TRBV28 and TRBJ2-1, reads DVKVTQSSRYLVKRTGEKVFLECVQDMDHENMFWYRQDPGLGLRLIYFSYDVKMKEKGDIPEGYSVSREKKERFSLILESASTNQTSMYLCASTPRGQGMSYEQFFGPGTRLTVL.

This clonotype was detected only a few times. For the CDR3, the DNA is TGTGCCAGCAGCCAACTTATGGCGATGGGTACGCAGTATTTT. This sequence encodes CASSQLMAMGTQYF. This rearrangement joins TRBV11-3 to TRBJ2-3; D unclear. The germline V gene has CDR1 SGHNT and CDR2 YENEEA. The CDR3 runs to 14 residues. V was trimmed by 5 bases and J by 8 bases, leaving 17 bases between them.

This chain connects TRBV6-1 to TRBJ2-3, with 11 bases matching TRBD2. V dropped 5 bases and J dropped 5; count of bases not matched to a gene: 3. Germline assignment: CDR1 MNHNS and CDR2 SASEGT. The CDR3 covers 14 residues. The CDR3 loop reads CASSISGGEDTQYF. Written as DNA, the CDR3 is TGTGCCAGCAGTATTAGCGGGGGGGAAGATACGCAGTATTTT.

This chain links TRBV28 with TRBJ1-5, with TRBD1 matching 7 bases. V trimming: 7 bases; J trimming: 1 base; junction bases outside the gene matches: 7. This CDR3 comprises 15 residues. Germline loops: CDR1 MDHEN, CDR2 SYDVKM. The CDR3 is CASTATGVSNQPQHF. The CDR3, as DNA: TGTGCCAGCACCGCTACAGGGGTAAGCAATCAGCCCCAGCATTTT.

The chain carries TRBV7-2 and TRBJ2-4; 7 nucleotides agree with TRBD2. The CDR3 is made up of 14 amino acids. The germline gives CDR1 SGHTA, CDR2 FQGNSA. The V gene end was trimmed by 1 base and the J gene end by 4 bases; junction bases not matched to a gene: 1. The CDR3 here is CASSLGAGKNIQYF. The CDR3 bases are TGTGCCAGCAGCTTAGGAGCGGGGAAAAACATTCAGTACTTC.

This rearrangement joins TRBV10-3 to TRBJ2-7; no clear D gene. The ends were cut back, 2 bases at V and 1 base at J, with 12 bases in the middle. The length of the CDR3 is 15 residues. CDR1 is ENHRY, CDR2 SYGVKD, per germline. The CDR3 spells CAISEPASPSYEQYF. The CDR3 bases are TGTGCCATCAGTGAGCCGGCGTCACCTTCCTACGAGCAGTACTTC.

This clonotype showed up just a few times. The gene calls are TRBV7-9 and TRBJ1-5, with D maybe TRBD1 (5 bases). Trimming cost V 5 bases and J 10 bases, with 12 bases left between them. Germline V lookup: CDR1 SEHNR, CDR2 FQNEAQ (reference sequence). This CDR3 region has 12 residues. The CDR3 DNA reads TGTGCCAGCAGCCCTGGGACGGGACCCCAGCATTTT. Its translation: CASSPGTGPQHF.

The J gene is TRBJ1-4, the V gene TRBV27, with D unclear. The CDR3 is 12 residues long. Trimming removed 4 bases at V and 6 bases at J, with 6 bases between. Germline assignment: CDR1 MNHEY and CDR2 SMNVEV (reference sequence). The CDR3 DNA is TGTGCCAGCAGTTCGAATGATGAAAAACTGTTTTTT. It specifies CASSSNDEKLFF.

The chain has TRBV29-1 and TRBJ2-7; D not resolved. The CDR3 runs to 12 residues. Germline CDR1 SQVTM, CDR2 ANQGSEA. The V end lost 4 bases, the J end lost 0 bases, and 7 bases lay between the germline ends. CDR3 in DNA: TGCAGCGTTGTTGGCAGCTCCTACGAGCAGTACTTC. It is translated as CSVVGSSYEQYF.

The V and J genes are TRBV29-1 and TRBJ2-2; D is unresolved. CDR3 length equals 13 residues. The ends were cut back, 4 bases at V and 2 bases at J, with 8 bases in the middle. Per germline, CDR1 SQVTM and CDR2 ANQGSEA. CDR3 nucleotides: TGCAGCGTTGTCCGGCGTAACACCGGGGAGCTGTTTTTT. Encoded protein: CSVVRRNTGELFF.

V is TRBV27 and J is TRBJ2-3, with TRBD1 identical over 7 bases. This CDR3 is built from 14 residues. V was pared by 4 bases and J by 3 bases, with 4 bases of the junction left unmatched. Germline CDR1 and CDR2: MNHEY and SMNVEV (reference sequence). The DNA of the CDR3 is TGTGCCAGCAGTTCGACAGGGTTTACAGATACGCAGTATTTT. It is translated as CASSSTGFTDTQYF.

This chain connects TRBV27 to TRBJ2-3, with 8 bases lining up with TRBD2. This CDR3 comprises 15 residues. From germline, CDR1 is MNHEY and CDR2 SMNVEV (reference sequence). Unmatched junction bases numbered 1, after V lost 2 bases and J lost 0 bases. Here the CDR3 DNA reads TGTGCCAGCAGTTTAGGCGGGGGGAGCACAGATACGCAGTATTTT. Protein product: CASSLGGGSTDTQYF.

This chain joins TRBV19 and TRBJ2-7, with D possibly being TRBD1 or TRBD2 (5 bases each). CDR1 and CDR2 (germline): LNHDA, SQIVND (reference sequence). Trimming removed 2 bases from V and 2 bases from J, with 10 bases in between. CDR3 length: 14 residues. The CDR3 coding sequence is TGTGCCAGTAGTATAAACCAGGGACCCTACGAGCAGTACTTC. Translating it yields CASSINQGPYEQYF.

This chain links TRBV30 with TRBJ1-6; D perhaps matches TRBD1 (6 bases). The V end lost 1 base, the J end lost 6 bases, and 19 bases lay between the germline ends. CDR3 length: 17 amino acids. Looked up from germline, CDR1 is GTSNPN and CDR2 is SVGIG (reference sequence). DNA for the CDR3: TGTGCCTGGAGTGCCGCGAGGGTTGAGGGGGGTAATTCACCCCTCCACTTT. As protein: CAWSAARVEGGNSPLHF.

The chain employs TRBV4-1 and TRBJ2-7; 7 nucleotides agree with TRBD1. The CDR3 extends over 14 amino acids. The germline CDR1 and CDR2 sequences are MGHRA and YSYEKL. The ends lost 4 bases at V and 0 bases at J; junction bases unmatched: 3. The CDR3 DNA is TGCGCCAGCAGCCGAACAGGGGTCTCCTACGAGCAGTACTTC. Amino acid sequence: CASSRTGVSYEQYF.